Shown below are 7 T cell receptor beta chains from a single sample sequenced in a study of T cell responses to AZD1222 COVID-19 vaccine (TCRdb year 2021). The library was built by means of the immunoSEQ multiplex PCR assay. TCRdb obtained this table from immuneACCESS and retained in-frame rearrangements with V and J assigned. These tables miss some clones; where compared with another copy, unresolved V genes account for less than half of the shortfall, and the remainder is unexplained. The sample data list 160,000 or so clones, and 87% of these were observed just once. Just over 9% of the sample belongs to the ten largest clones. What this sample's time point label stands for: about 28 days (+/-7) after the second vaccine dose. The sequences come from peripheral blood, collected 28 days after the second AZD1222 dose. The receptors stem from an adult who received the AZD1222 COVID-19 vaccine.

V usage is TRBV6-2 or TRBV6-3 and J usage is TRBJ1-5; D call uncertain. Trimming took 2 bases from V and 0 from J, leaving 11 bases between them. The CDR3 extends over 16 amino acids. Looked up from germline, CDR1 is MNHEY and CDR2 is SVGEGT. For the CDR3, the DNA is TGTGCCAGCAGTTACGCGGCAGCGTATAGCAATCAGCCCCAGCATTTT. Translation: CASSYAAAYSNQPQHF.

The chain employs TRBV7-3 and TRBJ1-1; perhaps TRBD1 as D (5 bases). The CDR3 has 14 residues. V shed 0 bases and J shed 4 bases, with 9 bases lying between them. Looked up from germline, CDR1 is SGHTA and CDR2 is FQGTGA. The CDR3 reads CASSLTGAGTEAFF. The CDR3 nucleotides are TGTGCCAGCAGCTTAACAGGGGCGGGCACTGAAGCTTTCTTT.

This chain links TRBV5-1 with TRBJ2-3, with TRBD2 identical over 11 bases. Trimming took 7 bases from V and 5 from J; bases not matched to a gene: 15. Germline-derived CDR1 and CDR2 are SGHRS and YFSETQ. The CDR3 runs 17 residues. In DNA, the CDR3 is TGCGCCAGCCGAACCGCTAGCGGGAGGCCAGGGGTAGATACGCAGTATTTT. This gives the protein CASRTASGRPGVDTQYF.

V is TRBV28 and J is TRBJ2-3; D possibly corresponds to TRBD2 (7 bases). Per the germline V gene, CDR1 is MDHEN and CDR2 is SYDVKM. The CDR3 length is 15 residues. The germline V and J ends were trimmed by 5 bases and 5 bases, with 17 bases remaining between them. CDR3 in DNA: TGTGCCAGCAGTCCCGGGGGGCGCCTCGGAGATACGCAGTATTTT. This translates into CASSPGGRLGDTQYF. The variable domain in full, with the rest retrieved from reference TRBV28 and TRBJ2-3, is DVKVTQSSRYLVKRTGEKVFLECVQDMDHENMFWYRQDPGLGLRLIYFSYDVKMKEKGDIPEGYSVSREKKERFSLILESASTNQTSMYLCASSPGGRLGDTQYFGPGTRLTVL.

The sample holds a few counts of this clone. The V and J genes are TRBV7-2 and TRBJ2-7; 7 bases map to TRBD1. V was clipped by 5 bases and J by 3 bases; unmatched bases: 7. Germline V CDR1 and CDR2: SGHTA, FQGNSA. The CDR3 runs 14 residues. The CDR3 reads CASSTRQGNYEQYF. For the CDR3, the DNA is TGTGCCAGCAGCACCCGACAGGGAAACTACGAGCAGTACTTC.

This rearrangement joins TRBV28 to TRBJ2-5; 11 bases line up with TRBD2. This CDR3 contains 17 residues. The junction had 12 bases not matched to a gene; V was cut back by 8 bases and J by 1 base. Germline V gene data show CDR1 as MDHEN and CDR2 as SYDVKM. Here the CDR3 reads CASVSGRLAGPQETQYF. The CDR3 DNA sequence: TGTGCCAGCGTTTCCGGGCGACTAGCGGGACCCCAAGAGACCCAGTACTTC.

The V gene is TRBV6-5, the J gene TRBJ1-4; weak D call: TRBD1 (5 bases). Per the germline V gene, CDR1 is MNHEY and CDR2 is SVGAGI. There are 13 residues in the CDR3. V lost 6 bases and J lost 8, with 13 bases in between. CDR3 sequence: CASRRPGTEKLFF. The CDR3 DNA reads TGTGCCAGCAGGCGGCCAGGGACCGAAAAACTGTTTTTT.